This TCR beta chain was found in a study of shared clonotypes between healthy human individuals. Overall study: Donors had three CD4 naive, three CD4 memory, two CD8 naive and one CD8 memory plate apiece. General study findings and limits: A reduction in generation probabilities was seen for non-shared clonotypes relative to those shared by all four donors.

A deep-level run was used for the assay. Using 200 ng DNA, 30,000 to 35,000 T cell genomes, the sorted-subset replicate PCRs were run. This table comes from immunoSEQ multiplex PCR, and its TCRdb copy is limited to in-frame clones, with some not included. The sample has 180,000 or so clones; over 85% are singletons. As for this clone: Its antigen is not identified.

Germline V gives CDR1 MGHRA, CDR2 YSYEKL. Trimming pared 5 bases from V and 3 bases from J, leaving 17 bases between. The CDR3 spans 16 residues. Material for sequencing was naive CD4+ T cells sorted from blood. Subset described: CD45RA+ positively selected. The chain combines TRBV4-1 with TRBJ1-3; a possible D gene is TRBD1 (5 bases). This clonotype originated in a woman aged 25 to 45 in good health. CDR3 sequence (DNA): TGCGCCAGCAGCTATCTTTTGGGGGGAGGTGGAAACACCATATATTTT. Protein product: CASSYLLGGGGNTIYF.